Following are 18 T cell receptor beta chains from one sample sequenced in a study of metastatic and nonmetastatic thyroid tumors. No treatment had been given to any patient before thyroid surgery. TCRdb re-called the PCR reads through MiXCR. The sample includes about 24,000 clones, about 21% of them seen just once. Specimen: blood. The receptors derive from a male donor with papillary thyroid cancer or a benign thyroid nodule (not recorded which). Some clones in this sample may be carry-over from other donors' samples.

This clone was counted ten times or more. This chain's CDR3 is CASSEFDRGAETQYF. Here the CDR3 DNA reads TGTGCCAGCAGTGAGTTCGACAGGGGCGCGGAGACCCAGTACTTC. This sequence joins TRBV6-1 and TRBJ2-5; TRBD1 matches at 8 bases. With 3 bases clipped from V and 5 bases from J, the junction kept 8 bases outside the gene matches. This CDR3 has 15 residues. The germline CDR1 and CDR2 sequences are MNHNS and SASEGT.

Remarks on this clone: At the DNA level, this CDR3 is encoded by other sequences in the same sample as well. The rearrangement uses TRBV20-1 and TRBJ1-6; D is possibly TRBD1 (5 bases). CDR3 size: 14 residues. The V end lost 0 bases, the J end lost 5 bases, and 8 bases lay between the germline ends. The germline CDR1 and CDR2 sequences are DFQATT and SNEGSKA (reference sequence). The CDR3 loop is CSAREGRDNSPLHF. As DNA, the CDR3 is TGCAGTGCTAGAGAGGGCAGGGATAATTCACCCCTCCACTTT.

This clone showed up many times. The chain has TRBV24-1 and TRBJ2-1, with 7 bases that match TRBD1. CDR1 KGHDR and CDR2 SFDVKD come from the germline V gene. This CDR3 has 13 amino acids. Trimming removed 2 bases from V and 15 bases from J; junction bases left unmatched: 9. CDR3 coding DNA: TGTGCCACCAGTGATTCACAGGGGAAGAAGTGGTTCTTC. Its translation: CATSDSQGKKWFF.

The chain couples TRBV13 to TRBJ2-1, with TRBD1 identical over 10 bases. With 5 bases clipped from V and 7 bases from J, the junction kept 8 bases outside the gene matches. The CDR3 is 15 amino acids. From germline, CDR1 is PRHDT and CDR2 FYEKMQ (reference sequence). CDR3: CASSHRQGALNEQFF. The CDR3 coding sequence is TGTGCCAGCAGCCACCGACAGGGGGCTCTAAATGAGCAGTTCTTC.

The CDR3 nucleotides read TGTGCCACCAGTGATCGGACAGGGGGTTGGGAGACCCAGTACTTC. It codes for CATSDRTGGWETQYF. J is TRBJ2-5 and V is TRBV24-1, with TRBD1 matching 10 bases. The V segment lost 3 bases and the J segment 5 bases; nucleotides outside the gene matches: 5. Looked up from germline, CDR1 is KGHDR and CDR2 is SFDVKD. The CDR3 contains 15 residues.

This clone is judged medium-sized. This sequence joins TRBV12-3 or TRBV12-4 and TRBJ2-2; TRBD1 might be the D (5 bases). V lost 3 bases and J lost 5, with 10 bases in between. CDR3 length: 14 amino acids. The CDR3 coding sequence is TGTGCCAGCAGTTTTACAGGACGTACCGGGGAGCTGTTTTTT. Protein: CASSFTGRTGELFF.

In its sample, this clone was seen once. This rearrangement joins TRBV25-1 to TRBJ1-1, with TRBD1 identical over 9 bases. Per germline, CDR1 MGHDK and CDR2 SYGVNS. Trimming at V came to 5 bases and at J to 7 bases, leaving 11 bases not matched to a gene. The CDR3 length is 15 residues. Here the CDR3 reads CASSRTGAVRNEAFF. Here the CDR3 DNA reads TGTGCCAGCAGTAGGACAGGGGCCGTACGTAATGAAGCTTTCTTT.

This chain uses TRBV6-1 with TRBJ1-1; D gene unclear. The V gene lost 8 bases and the J gene lost 2 bases, with 6 bases spanning the gap. This CDR3 spans 11 amino acids. Germline CDR1 is MNHNS and CDR2 is SASEGT. CDR3 region: CASDINTEAFF. The CDR3, as DNA: TGTGCCAGCGATATAAACACTGAAGCTTTCTTT.

At least ten counts were recorded for this clone. V and J are TRBV7-2 and TRBJ2-3; 11 bases fit TRBD2. Germline CDR1 is SGHTA and CDR2 is FQGNSA. V lost 3 bases and J lost 2; bases outside the gene matches: 4. The CDR3 loop spans 16 amino acids. CDR3 bases: TGTGCCAGCAGCTTGGGACTAGCGGCCACCACAGATACGCAGTATTTT. It yields the protein CASSLGLAATTDTQYF.

About this clone: An end of the junction differs from the germline gene, which may be a read error. The chain uses TRBV6-1 and TRBJ2-1; possibly TRBD2 for D (7 bases). The CDR3 runs 16 residues. Germline V gene sequence: CDR1 MNHNS, CDR2 SASEGT. The CDR3 nucleotides read TGTACCAGCACCTTAGGGGGGGGGACCTCCTACAATGAGCAGTTCTTC. This codes for CTSTLGGGTSYNEQFF.

V is TRBV20-1 and J is TRBJ2-1; weak D call: TRBD2 (6 bases). Germline CDR1 is DFQATT and CDR2 is SNEGSKA (reference sequence). Trimming removed 5 bases at V and 0 bases at J, with 17 bases between. The CDR3 runs 16 residues. CDR3 in DNA: TGCAGTGCTGGGGACTTCTCGACTAGCTCCTACAATGAGCAGTTCTTC. Translated, it gives CSAGDFSTSSYNEQFF.

Sample share makes this clone medium-sized. This chain uses TRBV12-3 or TRBV12-4 with TRBJ1-2; 9 bases align to TRBD1. The CDR3 runs to 13 residues. Losses at the gene ends were 6 bases for V and 7 bases for J; bases not matched to a gene: 6. The CDR3 bases are TGTGCCAGCAGCCAACAGGGGGCGCGTGGCTACACCTTC. Protein product: CASSQQGARGYTF.

This clone was counted many times. This sequence joins TRBV20-1 and TRBJ2-1, with D possibly matching TRBD2 (5 bases). The ends were cut back, 3 bases at V and 3 bases at J, with 18 bases in the middle. Looked up from germline, CDR1 is DFQATT and CDR2 is SNEGSKA (reference sequence). The CDR3 loop spans 16 amino acids. CDR3 bases: TGCAGTGCTAGGGTGTGGGATAGCGCCGACTACAATGAGCAGTTCTTC. It encodes CSARVWDSADYNEQFF.

This clone has a handful of counts. The chain joins TRBV28 to TRBJ1-6; 8 nucleotides line up with TRBD1. Trimming cost V 7 bases and J 9 bases; bases outside gene matches: 5. Germline loops: CDR1 MDHEN, CDR2 SYDVKM. The CDR3 spans 13 residues. In DNA, the CDR3 is TGTGCCAGCAAGACAGGGGTCGGTTCACCCCTCCACTTT. Its translation is CASKTGVGSPLHF.

A few counts support this clone. The chain joins TRBV7-3 to TRBJ2-1; tentatively, D is TRBD2 (6 bases). This CDR3 region has 16 residues. Germline CDR1 and CDR2: SGHTA and FQGTGA. Trimming took off 1 base at V and 2 bases at J, with 12 bases between the two ends. CDR3 protein: CASSLIGEAPYNEQFF. The CDR3, as DNA: TGTGCCAGCAGCTTAATCGGGGAGGCCCCCTACAATGAGCAGTTCTTC.

This clone showed up many times. The rearrangement links TRBV20-1 to TRBJ2-7; 12 bases agree with TRBD1. This CDR3 comprises 14 residues. The germline gives CDR1 DFQATT, CDR2 SNEGSKA (reference sequence). Trimming at V came to 2 bases and at J to 5 bases, leaving 4 bases not matched to a gene. The chain's CDR3 is CSARWDRGRNEQYF. CDR3 DNA sequence: TGCAGTGCTAGATGGGACAGGGGGCGAAACGAGCAGTACTTC.

This clone has a count of ten or more. The CDR3 sequence is CASSLWDRGSSPLHF. CDR3 DNA sequence: TGTGCCAGCAGCCTCTGGGACAGGGGTAGTTCACCCCTCCACTTT. This chain uses TRBV3-1 with TRBJ1-6; 10 bases map to TRBD1. The ends lost 4 bases at V and 9 bases at J; junction bases unmatched: 6. CDR1 is LGHDT and CDR2 is YNNKEL in the germline V gene (reference sequence). This CDR3 spans 15 amino acids.

This clone was seen at least ten times. The chain links TRBV5-5 to TRBJ2-2; D gene unclear. The germline V gene encodes CDR1 SGHKS and CDR2 YYEKEE (reference sequence). The length of the CDR3 is 16 residues. V lost 6 bases to trimming and J lost 1 base, with 16 bases between them. The CDR3 DNA sequence: TGTGCCAGCACCCCGACGGCGAAGCTGAACACCGGGGAGCTGTTTTTT. Translation: CASTPTAKLNTGELFF. Drawing the rest from reference TRBV5-5 and TRBJ2-2, the complete variable domain is DAGVTQSPTHLIKTRGQQVTLRCSPISGHKSVSWYQQVLGQGPQFIFQYYEKEERGRGNFPDRFSARQFPNYSSELNVNALLLGDSALYLCASTPTAKLNTGELFFGEGSRLTVL.